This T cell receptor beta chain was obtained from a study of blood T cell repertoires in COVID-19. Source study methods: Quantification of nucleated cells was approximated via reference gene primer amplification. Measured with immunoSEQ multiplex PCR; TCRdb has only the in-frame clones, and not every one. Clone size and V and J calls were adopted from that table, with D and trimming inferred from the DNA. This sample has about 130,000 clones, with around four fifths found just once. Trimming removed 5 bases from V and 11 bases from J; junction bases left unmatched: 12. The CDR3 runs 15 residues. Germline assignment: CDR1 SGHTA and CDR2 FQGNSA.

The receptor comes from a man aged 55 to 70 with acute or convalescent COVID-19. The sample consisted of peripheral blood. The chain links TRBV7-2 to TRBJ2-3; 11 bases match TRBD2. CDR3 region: CASSPQLAGGSGQYF. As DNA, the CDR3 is TGTGCCAGCAGCCCGCAGCTAGCGGGGGGCTCGGGGCAGTATTTT. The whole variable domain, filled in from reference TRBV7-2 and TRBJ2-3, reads GAGVSQSPSNKVTEKGKDVELRCDPISGHTALYWYRQSLGQGLEFLIYFQGNSAPDKSGLPSDRFSAERTGGSVSTLTIQRTQQEDSAVYLCASSPQLAGGSGQYFGPGTRLTVL.